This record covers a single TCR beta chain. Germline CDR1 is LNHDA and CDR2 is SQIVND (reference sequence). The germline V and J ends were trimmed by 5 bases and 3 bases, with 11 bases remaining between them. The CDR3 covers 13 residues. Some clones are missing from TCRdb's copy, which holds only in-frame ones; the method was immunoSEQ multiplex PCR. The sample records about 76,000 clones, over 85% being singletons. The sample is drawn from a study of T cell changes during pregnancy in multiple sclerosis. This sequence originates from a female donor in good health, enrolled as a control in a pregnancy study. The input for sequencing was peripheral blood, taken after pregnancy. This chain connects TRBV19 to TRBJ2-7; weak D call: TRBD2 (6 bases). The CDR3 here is CASSATRGYEQYF. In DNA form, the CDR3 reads TGTGCCAGTAGTGCCACGCGGGGCTACGAGCAGTACTTC.